These 9 T cell receptor beta chains share one sample of origin, sequenced in a study of OX40 agonist ivuxolimab in advanced cancers. The repertoire was sequenced with immunoSEQ multiplex PCR; TCRdb's copy has only in-frame clones and lacks some. The data contain 36,000 or so clones, around 89% of them seen just once; the ten biggest clones take up less than 5%. This specimen was CD4+ or CD8+ T cells sorted from blood, taken in a trial of the OX40 agonist ivuxolimab. All receptors derive from an adult with an advanced solid tumor such as melanoma, head and neck, liver or kidney cancer.

CDR3 amino acids: CASSFDRAEAFF. The DNA of the CDR3 is TGCGCCAGCAGCTTTGACAGGGCTGAAGCTTTCTTT. The genes are TRBV5-1 and TRBJ1-1; 7 nucleotides match TRBD1. In germline, CDR1 is SGHRS, CDR2 YFSETQ. The CDR3 sequence is 12 residues long. The V and J ends lost 2 bases and 6 bases, in that order; junction bases with no gene match: 1. Complete variable domain (other parts from reference TRBV5-1 and TRBJ1-1): KAGVTQTPRYLIKTRGQQVTLSCSPISGHRSVSWYQQTPGQGLQFLFEYFSETQRNKGNFPGRFSGRQFSNSRSEMNVSTLELGDSALYLCASSFDRAEAFFGQGTRLTVV.

This clone is a singleton in its sample. The rearrangement links TRBV19 to TRBJ2-1; 9 bases align to TRBD2. Germline assignment: CDR1 LNHDA and CDR2 SQIVND (reference sequence). V was clipped by 7 bases and J by 1 base; unmatched bases: 8. This CDR3 is built from 16 residues. CDR3 amino acids: CASTRTSASSYNEQFF. In DNA form, the CDR3 reads TGTGCCAGTACCAGGACTAGCGCCAGTTCCTACAATGAGCAGTTCTTC.

This clone has just one count. J is TRBJ2-7 and V is TRBV5-1, with 7 bases identical to TRBD2. After removal of 4 bases from V and 5 bases from J, the junction contained 15 bases not matched to a gene. Looked up from germline, CDR1 is SGHRS and CDR2 is YFSETQ. CDR3 length: 16 amino acids. The CDR3 DNA sequence: TGCGCCAGCAGCGGGTCCGGTTGGTGGGAGGGTGACGAGCAGTACTTC. As protein: CASSGSGWWEGDEQYF.

The chain's CDR3 is CASSSLTRQHTGELFF. The CDR3 DNA is TGTGCCAGCAGCTCCCTAACGAGGCAACACACCGGGGAGCTGTTTTTT. V usage is TRBV7-2 and J usage is TRBJ2-2; D is ambiguous. V lost 4 bases and J 3 bases, leaving 15 bases between the germline ends. This CDR3 contains 16 residues. Germline loops: CDR1 SGHTA, CDR2 FQGNSA.

Only one count was recorded for this clone. The rearrangement joins TRBV28 to TRBJ2-7, with D unresolved. V lost 2 bases and J 3 bases, leaving 11 bases between the germline ends. This CDR3 contains 14 residues. In germline, CDR1 is MDHEN, CDR2 SYDVKM. The CDR3 DNA reads as TGTGCCAGCAGTTTACGCCTCAGATTCTACGAGCAGTACTTC. Its translation: CASSLRLRFYEQYF.

The V call is TRBV7-9, the J call TRBJ2-5; TRBD1 matches 7 bases. J lost 5 bases, V lost 0 bases, and 6 bases had no gene match. CDR1 is SEHNR, CDR2 FQNEAQ, per germline (reference sequence). This CDR3 spans 15 amino acids. In nucleotides, the CDR3 is TGTGCCAGCAGCTTAGCGACAGGGATTACGGAGACCCAGTACTTC. Translation gives CASSLATGITETQYF.

The gene calls are TRBV28 and TRBJ2-7, with D perhaps given as TRBD1 or TRBD2 (7 bases each). This CDR3 has 14 amino acids. V gave up 4 bases and J gave up 4 bases, with 14 bases separating them. Germline CDR1 is MDHEN and CDR2 is SYDVKM. The CDR3 is CASSWGRGPYEQYF. The CDR3 DNA sequence: TGTGCCAGCAGTTGGGGGAGGGGGCCGTACGAGCAGTACTTC. Together with reference TRBV28 and TRBJ2-7, the CDR3 gives the full variable domain: DVKVTQSSRYLVKRTGEKVFLECVQDMDHENMFWYRQDPGLGLRLIYFSYDVKMKEKGDIPEGYSVSREKKERFSLILESASTNQTSMYLCASSWGRGPYEQYFGPGTRLTVT.

The chain combines TRBV18 with TRBJ1-2; 10 bases are a match to TRBD1. The junction had 13 bases not matched to a gene; V was cut back by 4 bases and J by 5 bases. From germline, CDR1 is KGHSH and CDR2 LQKENI. CDR3 length: 17 amino acids. The CDR3 sequence is CASSLRNTGQGLYGYTF. In DNA, the CDR3 is TGTGCCAGCTCACTGCGTAATACGGGACAGGGGCTATATGGCTACACCTTC.

The chain has TRBV7-2 and TRBJ1-5, with D perhaps matching TRBD1 (5 bases). V dropped 5 bases and J dropped 2 bases, with 10 bases sitting between them. The length of the CDR3 is 14 residues. The germline V gene has CDR1 SGHTA and CDR2 FQGNSA. The CDR3 loop reads CASSRQGGNQPQHF. The CDR3 nucleotides are TGTGCCAGCAGCCGCCAGGGTGGCAATCAGCCCCAGCATTTT.